This T cell receptor (beta chain) is from a study of cytomegalovirus exposure and HLA in healthy donors. As for the study in general: From HLA-typed donors, an early data release held 70 million to 100 million unique TCRs.

This cohort consisted of healthy bone marrow donors. V trimming: 0 bases; J trimming: 9 bases; junction bases outside the gene matches: 10. This CDR3 is built from 15 residues. In germline, CDR1 is LGHNA, CDR2 YNFKEQ. Findings and caveats of the study: In the analysis, some V segments, TRBV6-2 and TRBV6-3 included, were excluded as indistinguishable.

The PCR was carried out with 60 Vbeta primers and 13 Jbeta primers. Original processing notes: As a later analysis found, there were 78 million or so unique TCR beta chains, of which roughly 11 million were shared. Sequencing used immunoSEQ multiplex PCR; TCRdb keeps in-frame clones, though not all of them. V, J and clone size are taken as reported in that table, and D and trimming were inferred from the DNA itself. This table has 200,000 or so clones, 82% appearing once. As regards this clone: Its antigen is not known.

V gene TRBV4-2 combines with J gene TRBJ1-2; 7 bases map to TRBD1. Sequenced material: PBMCs. This clonotype originated in a boy younger than 10 in good health and CMV-seronegative. CDR3: CASSQEPGQAHSYTF. CDR3 nucleotides: TGTGCCAGCAGCCAAGAACCCGGACAGGCGCATAGCTACACCTTC.